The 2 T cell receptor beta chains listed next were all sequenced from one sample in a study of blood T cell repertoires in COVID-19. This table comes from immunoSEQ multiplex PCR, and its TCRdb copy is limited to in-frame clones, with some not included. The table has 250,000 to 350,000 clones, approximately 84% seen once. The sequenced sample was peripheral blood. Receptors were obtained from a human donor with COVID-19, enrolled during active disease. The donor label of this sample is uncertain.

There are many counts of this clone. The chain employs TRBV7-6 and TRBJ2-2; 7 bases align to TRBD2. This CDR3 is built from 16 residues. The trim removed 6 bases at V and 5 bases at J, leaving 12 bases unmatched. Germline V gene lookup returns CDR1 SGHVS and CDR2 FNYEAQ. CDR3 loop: CASSWDSGEGTGELFF. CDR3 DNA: TGTGCCAGCAGTTGGGATTCTGGGGAGGGGACCGGGGAGCTGTTTTTT.

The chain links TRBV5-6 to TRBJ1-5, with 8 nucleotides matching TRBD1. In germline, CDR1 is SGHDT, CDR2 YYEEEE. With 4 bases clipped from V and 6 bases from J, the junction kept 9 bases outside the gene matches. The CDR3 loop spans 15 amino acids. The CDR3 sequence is CASSTLDREFQPQHF. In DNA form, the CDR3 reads TGTGCCAGCAGCACATTGGACAGGGAATTTCAGCCCCAGCATTTT.